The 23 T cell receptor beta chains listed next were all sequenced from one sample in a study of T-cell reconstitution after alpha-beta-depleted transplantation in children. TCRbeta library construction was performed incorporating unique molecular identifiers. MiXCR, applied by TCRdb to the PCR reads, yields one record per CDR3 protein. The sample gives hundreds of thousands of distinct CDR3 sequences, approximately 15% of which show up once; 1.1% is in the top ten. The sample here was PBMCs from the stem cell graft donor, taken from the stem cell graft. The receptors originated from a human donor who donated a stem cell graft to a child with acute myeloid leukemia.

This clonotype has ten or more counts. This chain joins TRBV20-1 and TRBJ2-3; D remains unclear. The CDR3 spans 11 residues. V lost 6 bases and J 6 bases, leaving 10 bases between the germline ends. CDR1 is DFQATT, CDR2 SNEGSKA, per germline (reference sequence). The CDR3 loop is CSADLGDTQYF. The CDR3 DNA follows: TGCAGTGCCGATCTAGGGGATACGCAGTATTTT.

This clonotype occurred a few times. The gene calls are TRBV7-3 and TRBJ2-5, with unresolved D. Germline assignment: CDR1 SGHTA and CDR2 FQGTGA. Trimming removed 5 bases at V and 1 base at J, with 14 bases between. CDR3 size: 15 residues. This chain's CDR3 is CASSQNGVSQETQYF. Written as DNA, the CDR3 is TGTGCCAGCAGCCAAAATGGTGTCTCCCAAGAGACCCAGTACTTC.

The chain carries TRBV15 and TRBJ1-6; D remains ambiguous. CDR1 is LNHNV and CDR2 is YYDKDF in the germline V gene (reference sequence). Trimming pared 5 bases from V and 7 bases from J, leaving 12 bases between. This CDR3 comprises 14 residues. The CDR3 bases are TGTGCCACCAGCTTAAGGACCCTCAATTCACCCCTCCACTTT. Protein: CATSLRTLNSPLHF.

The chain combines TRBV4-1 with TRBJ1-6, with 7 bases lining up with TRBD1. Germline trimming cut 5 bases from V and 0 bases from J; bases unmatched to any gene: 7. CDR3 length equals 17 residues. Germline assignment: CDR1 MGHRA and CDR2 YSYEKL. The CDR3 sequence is CASSTDRVSSYNSPLHF. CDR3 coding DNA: TGCGCCAGCAGCACTGACAGGGTGAGCTCCTATAATTCACCCCTCCACTTT.

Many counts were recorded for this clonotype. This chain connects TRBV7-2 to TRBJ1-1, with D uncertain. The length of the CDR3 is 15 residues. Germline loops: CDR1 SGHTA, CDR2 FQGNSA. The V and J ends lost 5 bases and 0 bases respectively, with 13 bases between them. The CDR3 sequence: CASSPARTVNTEAFF. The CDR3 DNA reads TGTGCCAGCAGCCCCGCCAGGACGGTGAACACTGAAGCTTTCTTT.

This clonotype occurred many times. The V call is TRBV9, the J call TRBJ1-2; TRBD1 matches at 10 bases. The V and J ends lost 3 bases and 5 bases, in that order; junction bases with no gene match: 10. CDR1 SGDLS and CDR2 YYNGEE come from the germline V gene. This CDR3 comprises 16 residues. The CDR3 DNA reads TGTGCCAGCAGCGCTGCCCCGGGACAGGGGATGTATGGCTACACCTTC. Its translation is CASSAAPGQGMYGYTF.

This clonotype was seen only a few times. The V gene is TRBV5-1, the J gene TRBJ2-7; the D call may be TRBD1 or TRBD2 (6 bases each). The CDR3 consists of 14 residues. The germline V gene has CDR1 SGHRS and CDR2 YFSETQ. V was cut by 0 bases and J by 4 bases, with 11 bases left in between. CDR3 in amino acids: CASSLEGGPYEQYV. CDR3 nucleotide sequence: TGCGCCAGCAGCTTGGAGGGGGGTCCATACGAGCAGTACGTC.

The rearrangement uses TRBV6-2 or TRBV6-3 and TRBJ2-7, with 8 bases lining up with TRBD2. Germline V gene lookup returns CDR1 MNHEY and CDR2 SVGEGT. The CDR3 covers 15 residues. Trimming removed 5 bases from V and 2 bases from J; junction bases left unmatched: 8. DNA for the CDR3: TGTGCCAGCAGTAATATAGCGGGGCCAACCTACGAGCAGTACTTC. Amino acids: CASSNIAGPTYEQYF.

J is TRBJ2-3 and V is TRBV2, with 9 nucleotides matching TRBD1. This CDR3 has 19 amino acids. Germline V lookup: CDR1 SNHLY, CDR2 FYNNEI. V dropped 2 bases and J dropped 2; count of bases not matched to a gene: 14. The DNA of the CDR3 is TGTGCCAGCAGTGAAATGGTGTGGACAGGGGTTATGTTCACAGATACGCAGTATTTT. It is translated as CASSEMVWTGVMFTDTQYF.

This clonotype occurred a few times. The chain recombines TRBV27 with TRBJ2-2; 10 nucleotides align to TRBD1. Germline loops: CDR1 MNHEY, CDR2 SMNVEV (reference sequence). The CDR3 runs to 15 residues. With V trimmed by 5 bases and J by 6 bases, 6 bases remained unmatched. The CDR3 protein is CASSDGTGVAGELFF. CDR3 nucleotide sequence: TGTGCCAGCAGTGACGGGACAGGGGTGGCCGGGGAGCTGTTTTTT.

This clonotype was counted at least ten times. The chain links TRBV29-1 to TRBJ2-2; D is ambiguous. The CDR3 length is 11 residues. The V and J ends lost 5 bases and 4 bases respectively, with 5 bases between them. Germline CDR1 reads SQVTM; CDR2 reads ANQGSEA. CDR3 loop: CSVPSTGELFF. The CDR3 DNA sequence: TGCAGCGTTCCTTCCACCGGGGAGCTGTTTTTT.

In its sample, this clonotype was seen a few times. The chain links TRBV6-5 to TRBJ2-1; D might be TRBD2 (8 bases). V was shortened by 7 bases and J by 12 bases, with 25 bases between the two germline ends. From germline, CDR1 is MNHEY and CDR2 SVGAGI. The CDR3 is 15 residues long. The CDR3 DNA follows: TGTGCCAGCACTTCGGGACTAGAAGGGGGCATGTGGCAGTTCTTC. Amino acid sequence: CASTSGLEGGMWQFF.

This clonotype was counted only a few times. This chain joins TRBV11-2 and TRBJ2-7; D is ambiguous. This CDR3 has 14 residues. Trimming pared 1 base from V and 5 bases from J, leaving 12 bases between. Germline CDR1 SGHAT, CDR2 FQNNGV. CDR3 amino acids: CASSLGHEDHEQYV. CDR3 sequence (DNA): TGTGCCAGCAGCTTAGGGCACGAGGACCACGAGCAGTACGTC.

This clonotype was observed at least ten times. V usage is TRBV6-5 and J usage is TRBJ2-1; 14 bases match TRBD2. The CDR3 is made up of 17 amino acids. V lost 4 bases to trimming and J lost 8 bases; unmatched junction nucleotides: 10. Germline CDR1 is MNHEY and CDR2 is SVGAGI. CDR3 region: CASSSSGLAGGDDEQFF. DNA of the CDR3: TGTGCCAGCAGTTCCTCAGGACTAGCGGGGGGTGACGATGAGCAGTTCTTC.

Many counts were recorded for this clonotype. CDR3 in DNA: TGCAGTGCTAGAGGGACAGGGGGGAACACTGAAGCTTTCTTT. Translated: CSARGTGGNTEAFF. The V gene is TRBV20-1, the J gene TRBJ1-1, with 10 nucleotides matching TRBD1. The CDR3 totals 14 residues. In germline, CDR1 is DFQATT, CDR2 SNEGSKA (reference sequence). V lost 1 base and J lost 1; bases outside the gene matches: 0.

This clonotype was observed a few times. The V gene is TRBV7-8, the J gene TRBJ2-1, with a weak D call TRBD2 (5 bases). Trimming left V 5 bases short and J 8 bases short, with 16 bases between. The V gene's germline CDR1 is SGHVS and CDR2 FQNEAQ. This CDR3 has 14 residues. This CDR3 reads CASSPARAGDEQFF. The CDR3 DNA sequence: TGTGCCAGCAGCCCGGCCCGGGCCGGGGATGAGCAGTTCTTC.

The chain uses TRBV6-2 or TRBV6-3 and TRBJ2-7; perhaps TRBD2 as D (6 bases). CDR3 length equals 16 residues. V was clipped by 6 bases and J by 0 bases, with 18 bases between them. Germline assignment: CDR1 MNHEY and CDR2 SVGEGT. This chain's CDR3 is CASSSPSDQSSYEQYV. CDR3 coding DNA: TGTGCCAGCAGCTCTCCTAGCGACCAGAGCTCCTACGAGCAGTACGTC.

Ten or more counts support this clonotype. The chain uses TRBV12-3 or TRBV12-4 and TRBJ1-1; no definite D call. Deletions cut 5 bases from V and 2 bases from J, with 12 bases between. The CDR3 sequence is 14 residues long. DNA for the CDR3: TGTGCCAGCAGTCGTTCAGCGGGTAACACTGAAGCTTTCTTT. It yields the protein CASSRSAGNTEAFF.

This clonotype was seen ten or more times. This CDR3 reads CASSGDRGHNGYTF. The CDR3 DNA follows: TGTGCCAGCAGTGGGGACAGGGGGCACAATGGCTACACCTTC. The chain is built from TRBV12-3 or TRBV12-4 and TRBJ1-2; 12 bases agree with TRBD1. The V gene end was trimmed by 5 bases and the J gene end by 6 bases; junction bases not matched to a gene: 4. The CDR3 spans 14 residues.

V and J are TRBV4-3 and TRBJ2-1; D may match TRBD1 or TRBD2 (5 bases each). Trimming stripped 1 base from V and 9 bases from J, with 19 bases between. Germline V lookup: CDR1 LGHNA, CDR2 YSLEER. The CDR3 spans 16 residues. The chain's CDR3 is CASSQGGSGALGEQFF. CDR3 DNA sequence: TGCGCCAGCAGCCAAGGGGGATCCGGGGCCCTCGGTGAGCAGTTCTTC.

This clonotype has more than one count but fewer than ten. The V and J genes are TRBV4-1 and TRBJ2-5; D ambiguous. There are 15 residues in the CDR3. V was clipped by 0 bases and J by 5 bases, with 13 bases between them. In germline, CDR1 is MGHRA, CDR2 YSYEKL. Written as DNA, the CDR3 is TGCGCCAGCAGCCAAGAAGAGGCTGTGATGGAGACCCAGTACTTC. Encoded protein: CASSQEEAVMETQYF.

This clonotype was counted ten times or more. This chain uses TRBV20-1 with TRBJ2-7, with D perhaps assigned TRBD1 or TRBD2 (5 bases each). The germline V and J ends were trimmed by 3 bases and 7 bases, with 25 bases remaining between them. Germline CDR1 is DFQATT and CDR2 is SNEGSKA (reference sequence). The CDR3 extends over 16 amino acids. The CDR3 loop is CSARNPSGFGVDEQYF. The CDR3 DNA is TGCAGTGCTAGGAACCCTTCAGGGTTCGGGGTGGATGAGCAGTACTTC.

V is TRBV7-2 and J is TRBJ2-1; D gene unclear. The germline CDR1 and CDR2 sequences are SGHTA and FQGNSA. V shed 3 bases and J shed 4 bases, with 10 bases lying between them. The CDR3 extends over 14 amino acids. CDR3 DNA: TGTGCCAGCAGCTTTAGCAGCACTTACAATGAGCAGTTCTTC. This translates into CASSFSSTYNEQFF. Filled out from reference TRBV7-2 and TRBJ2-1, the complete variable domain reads GAGVSQSPSNKVTEKGKDVELRCDPISGHTALYWYRQSLGQGLEFLIYFQGNSAPDKSGLPSDRFSAERTGGSVSTLTIQRTQQEDSAVYLCASSFSSTYNEQFFGPGTRLTVL.